The 4 T cell receptor beta chains in this list originate from one sample, sequenced in a study of CD8 T cells in ankylosing spondylitis. TCRdb processed the 5' RACE reads anew with MiXCR; each CDR3 protein has one entry. The top ten hold about 7.3% of the sample, which has some 130,000 distinct CDR3 sequences, approximately 8.4% seen once. The sequenced material came from synovial fluid, either unsorted or a sorted T cell fraction (not recorded which). The source is a male donor with ankylosing spondylitis.

J is TRBJ1-1 and V is TRBV28; weak D call: TRBD1 (6 bases). Germline V CDR1 and CDR2: MDHEN, SYDVKM. The CDR3 has 11 residues. Trimming took off 7 bases at V and 7 bases at J, with 10 bases between the two ends. CDR3 bases: TGTGCCAGCACAGGGGCCCGTGAAGCTTTCTTT. Translation gives CASTGAREAFF.

Only a few counts were recorded for this clonotype. This chain links TRBV24-1 with TRBJ2-7, with D uncertain. V was cut by 4 bases and J by 0 bases, with 15 bases left in between. This CDR3 region has 16 residues. CDR1 and CDR2 (germline): KGHDR, SFDVKD. CDR3 region: CATSDPGRESSYEQYF. The CDR3 coding sequence is TGTGCCACCAGTGACCCCGGACGTGAGAGCTCCTACGAGCAGTACTTC.

Many counts were recorded for this clonotype. The chain links TRBV12-3 or TRBV12-4 to TRBJ2-2; 9 bases map to TRBD2. Germline trimming cut 1 base from V and 2 bases from J; bases unmatched to any gene: 5. This CDR3 is built from 17 residues. CDR3 sequence reads: CASSLGSGSPNTGELFF. The CDR3 coding sequence is TGTGCCAGCAGTTTAGGTAGCGGGAGTCCAAACACCGGGGAGCTGTTTTTT.

This clonotype came up many times. The rearrangement uses TRBV10-3 and TRBJ2-3; perhaps TRBD1 as D (6 bases). The CDR3 totals 14 residues. V was pared by 5 bases and J by 2 bases, with 11 bases between. Germline loops: CDR1 ENHRY, CDR2 SYGVKD. This CDR3 is CAISLGAFTDTQYF. The CDR3 DNA is TGTGCCATCAGTCTGGGGGCTTTCACAGATACGCAGTATTTT.